A single T cell receptor beta chain is shown here with its context. These data are taken from a study of cytomegalovirus exposure and HLA in healthy donors. Turning to the study itself: An early data release held approximately 80 million unique TCRs from HLA-typed donors.

PCR was performed using 60 Vbeta and 13 Jbeta primers. The repertoire was sequenced with immunoSEQ multiplex PCR; TCRdb's copy has only in-frame clones and lacks some. The sample has about 160,000 clones, over 60% seen once; the top ten hold around 13%. The CDR3 is made up of 12 amino acids. The V end was cut by 5 bases, the J end by 3 bases, with 7 bases between. Germline values: CDR1 MDHEN, CDR2 SYDVKM. The rearrangement joins TRBV28 to TRBJ1-2; the D is unclear. The sequencing input was PBMCs. This sequence originates from a man in his forties in good health and CMV-seropositive. The CDR3 loop reads CASSVRDYGYTF. Here the CDR3 DNA reads TGTGCCAGCAGTGTTCGGGACTATGGCTACACCTTC.